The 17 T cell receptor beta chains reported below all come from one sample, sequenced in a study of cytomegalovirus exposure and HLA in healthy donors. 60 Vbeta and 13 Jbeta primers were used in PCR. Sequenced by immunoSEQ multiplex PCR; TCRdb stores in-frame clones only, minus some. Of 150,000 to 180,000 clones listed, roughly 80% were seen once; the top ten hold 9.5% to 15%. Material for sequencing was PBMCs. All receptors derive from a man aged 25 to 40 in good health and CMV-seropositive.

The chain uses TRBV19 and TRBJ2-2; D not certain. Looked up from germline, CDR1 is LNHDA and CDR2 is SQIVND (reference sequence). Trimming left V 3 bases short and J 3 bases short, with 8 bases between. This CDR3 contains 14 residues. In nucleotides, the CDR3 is TGTGCCAGTAGTATGCAACGGGACACCGGGGAGCTGTTTTTT. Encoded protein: CASSMQRDTGELFF.

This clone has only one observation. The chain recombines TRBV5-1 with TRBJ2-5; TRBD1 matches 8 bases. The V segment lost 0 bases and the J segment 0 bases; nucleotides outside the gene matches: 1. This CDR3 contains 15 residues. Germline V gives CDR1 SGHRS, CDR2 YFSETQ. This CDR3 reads CASSLGTGNQETQYF. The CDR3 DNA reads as TGCGCCAGCAGCTTGGGGACAGGGAACCAAGAGACCCAGTACTTC. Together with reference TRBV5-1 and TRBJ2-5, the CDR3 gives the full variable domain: KAGVTQTPRYLIKTRGQQVTLSCSPISGHRSVSWYQQTPGQGLQFLFEYFSETQRNKGNFPGRFSGRQFSNSRSEMNVSTLELGDSALYLCASSLGTGNQETQYFGPGTRLLVL.

The CDR3 reads CASSQDLRVEQKKQFF. The CDR3 nucleotides read TGCGCCAGCAGCCAAGATTTGAGGGTGGAGCAAAAAAAGCAGTTCTTC. The J gene is TRBJ2-1, the V gene TRBV4-1, with a tentative D call TRBD2 (5 bases). This CDR3 is built from 16 residues. Germline V gene lookup returns CDR1 MGHRA and CDR2 YSYEKL. Trimming removed 0 bases from V and 11 bases from J, with 20 bases in between.

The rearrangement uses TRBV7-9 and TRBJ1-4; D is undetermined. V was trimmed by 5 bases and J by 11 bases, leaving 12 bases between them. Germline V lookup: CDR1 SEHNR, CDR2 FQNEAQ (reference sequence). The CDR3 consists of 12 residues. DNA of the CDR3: TGTGCCAGCAGCCCTGACACCGCTAAACTGTTTTTT. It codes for CASSPDTAKLFF.

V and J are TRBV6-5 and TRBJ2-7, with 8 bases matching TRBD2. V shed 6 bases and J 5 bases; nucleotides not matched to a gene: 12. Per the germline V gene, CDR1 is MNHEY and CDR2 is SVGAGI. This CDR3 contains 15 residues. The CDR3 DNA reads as TGTGCCAGCAGGAGGAATACAGCGGGAGCCCACGAGCAGTACTTC. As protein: CASRRNTAGAHEQYF.

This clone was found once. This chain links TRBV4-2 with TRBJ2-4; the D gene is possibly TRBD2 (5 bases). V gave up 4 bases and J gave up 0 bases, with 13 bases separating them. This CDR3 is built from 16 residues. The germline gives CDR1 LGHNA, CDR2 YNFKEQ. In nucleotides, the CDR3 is TGTGCCAGCAGCCGGGAGCGGACCCTAGCCAAAAACATTCAGTACTTC. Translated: CASSRERTLAKNIQYF.

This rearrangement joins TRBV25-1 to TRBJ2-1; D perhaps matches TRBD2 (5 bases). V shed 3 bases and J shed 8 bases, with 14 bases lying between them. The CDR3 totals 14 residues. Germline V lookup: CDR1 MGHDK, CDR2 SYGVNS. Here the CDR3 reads CASSDRGNRDEQFF. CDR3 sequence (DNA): TGTGCCAGCAGTGATCGAGGGAATAGGGATGAGCAGTTCTTC.

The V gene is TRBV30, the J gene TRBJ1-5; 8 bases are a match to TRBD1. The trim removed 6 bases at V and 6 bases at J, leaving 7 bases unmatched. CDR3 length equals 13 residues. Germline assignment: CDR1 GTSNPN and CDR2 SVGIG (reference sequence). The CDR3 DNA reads TGTGCCTGCCAGGGGGCTCGGGGTCAGCCCCAGCATTTT. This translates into CACQGARGQPQHF.

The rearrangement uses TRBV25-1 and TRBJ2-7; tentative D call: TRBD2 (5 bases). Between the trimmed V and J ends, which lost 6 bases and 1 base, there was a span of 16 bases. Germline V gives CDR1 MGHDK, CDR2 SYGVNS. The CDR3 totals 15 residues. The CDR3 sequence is CASREVCNKSYEQYF. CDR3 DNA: TGTGCCAGCAGGGAGGTTTGTAATAAGTCCTACGAGCAGTACTTC.

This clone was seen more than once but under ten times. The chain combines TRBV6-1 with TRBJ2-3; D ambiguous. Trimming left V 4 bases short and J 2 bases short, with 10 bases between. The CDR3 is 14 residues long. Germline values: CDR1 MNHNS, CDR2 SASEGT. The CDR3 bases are TGTGCCAGCAGTGTGCGGCCTTCCACAGATACGCAGTATTTT. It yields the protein CASSVRPSTDTQYF.

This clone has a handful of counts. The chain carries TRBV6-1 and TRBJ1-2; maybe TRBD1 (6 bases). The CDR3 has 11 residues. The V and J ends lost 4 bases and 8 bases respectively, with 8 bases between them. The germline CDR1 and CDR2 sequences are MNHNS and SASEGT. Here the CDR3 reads CASSVTGGYTF. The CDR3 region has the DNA TGTGCCAGCAGTGTAACAGGGGGCTACACCTTC.

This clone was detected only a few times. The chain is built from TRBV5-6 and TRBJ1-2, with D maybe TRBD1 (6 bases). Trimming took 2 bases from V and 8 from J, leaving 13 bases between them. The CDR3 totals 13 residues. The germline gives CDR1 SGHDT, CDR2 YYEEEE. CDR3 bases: TGTGCCAGCAGCTTCAGGGGAATGGAGGGCTACACCTTC. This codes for CASSFRGMEGYTF.

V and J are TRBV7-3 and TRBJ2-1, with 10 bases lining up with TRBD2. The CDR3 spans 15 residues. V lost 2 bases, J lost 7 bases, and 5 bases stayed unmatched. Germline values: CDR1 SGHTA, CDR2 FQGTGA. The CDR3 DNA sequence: TGTGCCAGCAGCTTACAAGCGGGAGGGGAGAATGAGCAGTTCTTC. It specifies CASSLQAGGENEQFF. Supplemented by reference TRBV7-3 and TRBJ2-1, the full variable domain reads GAGVSQTPSNKVTEKGKYVELRCDPISGHTALYWYRQSLGQGPEFLIYFQGTGAADDSGLPNDRFFAVRPEGSVSTLKIQRTERGDSAVYLCASSLQAGGENEQFFGPGTRLTVL.

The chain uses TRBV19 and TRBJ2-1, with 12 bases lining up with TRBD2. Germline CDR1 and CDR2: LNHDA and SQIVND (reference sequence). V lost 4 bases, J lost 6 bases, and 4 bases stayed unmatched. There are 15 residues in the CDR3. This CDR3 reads CASSRLAGAPNEQFF. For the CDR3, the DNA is TGTGCCAGTAGTAGACTAGCGGGAGCCCCCAATGAGCAGTTCTTC.

The CDR3 loop reads CASRDSAGETQYF. CDR3 DNA sequence: TGCGCCAGCAGAGACTCGGCCGGGGAGACCCAGTACTTC. The rearrangement links TRBV5-1 to TRBJ2-5; no firm D call. Per germline, CDR1 SGHRS and CDR2 YFSETQ. The length of the CDR3 is 13 residues. The V gene lost 5 bases and the J gene lost 5 bases, with 13 bases spanning the gap. Based on the CDR3 plus reference TRBV5-1 and TRBJ2-5, the full variable domain is KAGVTQTPRYLIKTRGQQVTLSCSPISGHRSVSWYQQTPGQGLQFLFEYFSETQRNKGNFPGRFSGRQFSNSRSEMNVSTLELGDSALYLCASRDSAGETQYFGPGTRLLVL.

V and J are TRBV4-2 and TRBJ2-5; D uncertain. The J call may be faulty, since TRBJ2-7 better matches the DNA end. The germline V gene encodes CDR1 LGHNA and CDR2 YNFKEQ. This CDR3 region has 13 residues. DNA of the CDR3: TGTGCCAGCAGCCAAGTAAGAGCCTACGAGCAGTACTTC. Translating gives CASSQVRAYEQYF.

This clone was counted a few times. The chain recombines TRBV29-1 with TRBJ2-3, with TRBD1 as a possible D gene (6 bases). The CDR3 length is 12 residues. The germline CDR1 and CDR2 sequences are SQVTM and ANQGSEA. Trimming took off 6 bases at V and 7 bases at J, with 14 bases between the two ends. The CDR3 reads CSVESQGYTQYF. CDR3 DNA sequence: TGCAGCGTGGAATCCCAGGGGTATACGCAGTATTTT.